The entry that follows covers one T cell receptor (beta chain) sequence. Its specific antigen is unknown. Within one base of it there is no much larger clone, and no base qualities were kept. In the prospective study, participants were roughly 18 to 100 years old, resided in approximately 25 geographic areas of the United States, and were enrolled through a virtual design. Cohort assignment in the prospective study relied on participant-reported clinical history from a screening survey and a study questionnaire. For ImmuneRACE Cohort 3, a participant was defined as recovered based on two consecutive negative NP/OP PCR tests, clearance by a healthcare professional, or resolution of symptoms. Each participant in the prospective study had whole blood, serum and a nasopharyngeal or oropharyngeal swab collected by mobile phlebotomists. Additional blood draws and questionnaires over an approximately 2-month period could optionally be provided by prospective study participants. Before DNA extraction, blood samples from the prospective study were shipped at room temperature or frozen.

TCRbeta CDR3 regions were amplified from genomic DNA by means of the immunoSEQ Assay, a bias-controlled multiplex PCR. From the authors' description of their analysis: The number of nucleated cells in each sample was estimated by amplification of reference gene primers within the assay. To quantify the absolute abundance of each unique TCRbeta CDR3 rearrangement, sequence reads were collapsed and filtered. For each sample, productive Simpson clonality was calculated as the square root of Simpson's diversity index over productive rearrangements. Held by TCRdb, this immuneACCESS table contains in-frame sequences only and omits some clones. Under half of the omission traces to an unresolved V gene where checked; the cause of the rest is unknown. Clonal size and the V and J genes are those of that table, whereas D and trimming came from the DNA. The table for this sample lists more than 250,000 clones; 70% to 90% of them were counted only once. The ten largest clonotypes hold under 5.5% of the sample.

This specimen belongs to a study of blood T cell repertoires in COVID-19 (TCRdb year 2020). As for the study more broadly: Samples covering the acute and convalescent phases of COVID-19 were provided by collaborators in the United States, Italy and Spain. The prospective study material was composed of cDNA or gDNA derived from T cells, B-cell-depleted T cells, or PBMCs. Deeply sampled blood TCRbeta repertoires from subjects exposed to, actively infected with, or recovered from COVID-19 were included in the dataset. The repertoires were made available in a free public database intended to serve as a resource for research on the immune response to SARS-CoV-2. Samples were obtained from the ongoing ImmuneRACE study (first 160 participants) and from some 1,200 subjects provided by 6 global collaborators. A de-identified subject ID, COVID-19 status, age in years and sex were almost always included in the sample metadata. Where available, HLA class I and class II types were taken from metadata supplied by the sample provider and were not determined by assay-based typing. The study at large found these results: The amount of clinical and demographic metadata varied by source and participant and was provided uncurated.

V loses 7 bases at its end and J loses 3 bases; junction bases beyond the gene matches: 7. According to the germline V gene, CDR1 reads SNHLY and CDR2 reads FYNNEI. The cysteine opens and the phenylalanine closes a CDR3 of 14 amino acids. Kept here is only the CDR3 DNA, which spans 42 bases and is read in frame from base 1. Sequencing was done on a sample of PBMCs or T cells enriched from blood (not recorded which). The receptor was derived from a woman aged 25-40 years who had recovered from COVID-19. The receptor chain draws on TRBV2 and TRBJ2-7, with 9 bases in between that match TRBD1. The sequence in DNA is TGTGCCAGCAATGGACAGGGGTACCTCTACGAGCAGTACTTC. Its product reads: CASNGQGYLYEQYF.